The clone carrying this T cell receptor (beta chain) was seen only once. This specimen comes from a study of shared clonotypes between healthy human individuals. Overall study context: The plates for each donor numbered three CD4 naive, three CD4 memory, two CD8 naive and one CD8 memory.

Germline V gene data show CDR1 as SGHDN and CDR2 as FVKESK. The CDR3 consists of 15 residues. Trimming pared 1 base from V and 4 bases from J, leaving 13 bases between. Sequenced by immunoSEQ multiplex PCR; TCRdb stores in-frame clones only, minus some. The data contain about 1.4 million clones, roughly 95% of them singletons. Both subsets, CD45RA+ naive and CD45RA-negative memory, were split from the CD4+ cells. The sequence was obtained from a young man in good health. The source material was naive CD4+ T cells sorted from blood. Subset specified: CD45RA+ positively selected. J is TRBJ1-2 and V is TRBV14; a weak D match, TRBD1 (6 bases). The chain's CDR3 is CASSQGRDTIYGYTF. The CDR3 nucleotides read TGTGCCAGCAGCCAAGGGAGGGACACCATCTATGGCTACACCTTC.